Included here is one T cell receptor (beta chain) sequence, with context. At survey level, the immunoSEQ assay was run in its v3.0 version. TCRdb's copy holds only in-frame clones and misses some; the assay was immunoSEQ multiplex PCR. This table holds 15,000 to 20,000 clones, 79% found once. The data are from a study of long-term antiretroviral therapy in people with HIV. The length of the CDR3 is 14 residues. V was trimmed by 5 bases and J by 5 bases, leaving 12 bases between them. Germline CDR1 reads SGHTA; CDR2 reads FQGNSA. Cryopreserved PBMC numbered about 1-10 million per sample before DNA extraction.

This sequence was found in a man aged 25 to 40 with HIV. Sequences were derived from unsorted PBMCs, sampled at the start of antiretroviral therapy. This chain uses TRBV7-2 with TRBJ2-2; possibly TRBD2 for D (6 bases). The CDR3 nucleotides read TGTGCCAGCAGCCTAATTGGGACTACCGGGGAGCTGTTTTTT. Its protein product is CASSLIGTTGELFF.